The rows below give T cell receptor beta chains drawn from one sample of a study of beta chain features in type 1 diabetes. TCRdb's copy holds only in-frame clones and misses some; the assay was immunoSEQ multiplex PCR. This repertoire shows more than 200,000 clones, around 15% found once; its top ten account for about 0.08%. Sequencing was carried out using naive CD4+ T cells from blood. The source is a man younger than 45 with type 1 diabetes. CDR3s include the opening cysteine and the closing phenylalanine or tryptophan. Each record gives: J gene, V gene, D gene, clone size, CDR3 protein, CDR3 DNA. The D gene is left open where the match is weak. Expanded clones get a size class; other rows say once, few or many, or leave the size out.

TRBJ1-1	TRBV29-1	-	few	CSINRQGRNTEAFF	TGCAGCATTAACCGGCAGGGACGTAACACTGAAGCTTTCTTT
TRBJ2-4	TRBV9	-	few	CASSPGGGSDIQYF	TGTGCCAGCAGCCCCGGGGGAGGTTCGGACATTCAGTACTTC
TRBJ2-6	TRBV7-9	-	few	CASSPRPGSSGANVLTF	TGTGCCAGCAGCCCGCGACCCGGTAGCTCTGGGGCCAACGTCCTGACTTTC
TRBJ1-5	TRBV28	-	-	CASSAGTLNQPQHF	TGTGCCAGCAGTGCAGGGACACTTAATCAGCCCCAGCATTTT
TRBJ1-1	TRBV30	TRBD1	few	CAWSVGGADTEAFF	TGTGCCTGGAGTGTAGGGGGCGCGGACACTGAAGCTTTCTTT
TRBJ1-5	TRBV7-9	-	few	CASSVDGNQPQHF	TGTGCCAGCAGCGTGGACGGCAATCAGCCCCAGCATTTT
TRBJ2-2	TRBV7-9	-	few	CASSNHMGTGELFF	TGTGCCAGCAGCAATCACATGGGTACCGGGGAGCTGTTTTTT
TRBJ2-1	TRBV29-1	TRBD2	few	CSPGLAGGSNNYNEQFF	TGCAGCCCCGGACTAGCGGGAGGGTCGAACAATTACAATGAGCAGTTCTTC
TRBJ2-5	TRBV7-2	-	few	CASSLARGETQYF	TGTGCCAGCAGCTTAGCAAGGGGAGAGACCCAGTACTTC
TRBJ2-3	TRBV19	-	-	CASSIVTTDTQYF	TGTGCCAGTAGTATAGTAACAACAGATACGCAGTATTTT
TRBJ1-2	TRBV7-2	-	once	CASSPRTHNYGYTF	TGTGCCAGCAGCCCGAGGACACATAACTATGGCTACACCTTC
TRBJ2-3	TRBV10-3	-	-	CAANPRGASSTDTQYF	TGTGCCGCAAACCCGAGGGGAGCCTCTAGCACAGATACGCAGTATTTT
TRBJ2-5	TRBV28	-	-	CASSSPGLVETQYF	TGTGCCAGCAGTTCCCCCGGTCTTGTCGAGACCCAGTACTTC
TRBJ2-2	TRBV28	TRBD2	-	CASSRGQTSGNTGELFF	TGTGCCAGCAGCCGAGGTCAGACTAGCGGCAACACCGGGGAGCTGTTTTTT
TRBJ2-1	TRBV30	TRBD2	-	CAWSAGLAVNYNEQFF	TGTGCCTGGAGCGCGGGACTAGCGGTAAACTACAATGAGCAGTTCTTC
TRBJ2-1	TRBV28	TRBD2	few	CASSLMSSGSREQFF	TGTGCCAGCAGTTTAATGTCTAGCGGGAGTCGTGAGCAGTTCTTC
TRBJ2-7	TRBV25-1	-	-	CASSASYEQYF	TGTGCCAGCAGTGCCTCCTACGAGCAGTACTTC
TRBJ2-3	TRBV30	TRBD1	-	CAWSVFGTGGDTQYF	TGTGCCTGGAGTGTATTCGGGACAGGGGGCGATACGCAGTATTTT
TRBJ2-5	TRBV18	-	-	CASQYQETQYF	TGTGCCAGCCAGTACCAAGAGACCCAGTACTTC
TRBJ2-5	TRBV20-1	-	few	CSAKGGETQYF	TGCAGTGCTAAAGGTGGGGAGACCCAGTACTTC
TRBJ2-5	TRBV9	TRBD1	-	CASSVEVGRQGETQYF	TGTGCCAGCAGCGTAGAGGTTGGGAGACAGGGGGAGACCCAGTACTTC
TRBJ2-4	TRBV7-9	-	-	CASSLGGNIQYF	TGTGCCAGCAGCTTAGGGGGAAACATTCAGTACTTC
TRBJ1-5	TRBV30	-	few	CAWSDTGLQPQHF	TGTGCCTGGAGCGATACAGGGCTTCAGCCCCAGCATTTT
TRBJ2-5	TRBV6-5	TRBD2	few	CASSYGVAGGQETQYF	TGTGCCAGCAGTTACGGGGTAGCGGGAGGCCAAGAGACCCAGTACTTC
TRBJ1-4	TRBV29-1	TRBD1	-	CSVVGTGDEKLFF	TGCAGCGTTGTGGGGACAGGGGACGAAAAACTGTTTTTT
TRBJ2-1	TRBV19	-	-	CASTRSSYNEQFF	TGTGCCAGTACCAGGAGCTCCTACAATGAGCAGTTCTTC
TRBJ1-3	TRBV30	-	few	CAWTGAGNTIYF	TGTGCCTGGACAGGGGCTGGAAACACCATATATTTT
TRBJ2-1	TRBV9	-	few	CASSQRDEQFF	TGTGCCAGCAGTCAGAGGGATGAGCAGTTCTTC
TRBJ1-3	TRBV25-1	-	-	CASSEYSSGNTIYF	TGTGCCAGCAGTGAATACAGCTCTGGAAACACCATATATTTT
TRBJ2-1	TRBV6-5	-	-	CASSSQNKYNEQFF	TGTGCCAGCAGTTCCCAAAACAAGTACAATGAGCAGTTCTTC
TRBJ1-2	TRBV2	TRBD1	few	CASSESGTGNGYTF	TGTGCCAGCAGTGAAAGCGGGACAGGAAATGGCTACACCTTC
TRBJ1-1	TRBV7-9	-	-	CASSPVGIAGGTEAFF	TGTGCCAGCAGCCCTGTGGGGATTGCTGGAGGCACTGAAGCTTTCTTT
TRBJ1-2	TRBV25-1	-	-	CASRRGTYGYTF	TGTGCCAGCCGGAGAGGGACTTATGGCTACACCTTC
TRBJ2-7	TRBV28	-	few	CASSVAGASYEQYF	TGTGCCAGCAGTGTAGCAGGGGCCTCCTACGAGCAGTACTTC
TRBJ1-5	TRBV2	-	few	CASSDDRNQPQHF	TGTGCCAGCAGTGACGATCGCAATCAGCCCCAGCATTTT
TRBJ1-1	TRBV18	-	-	CASSPPALRPFF	TGTGCCAGCTCACCACCGGCACTGAGGCCTTTCTTT
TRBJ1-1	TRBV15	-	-	CATSAQVGNTEAFF	TGTGCCACCAGCGCCCAGGTAGGGAACACTGAAGCTTTCTTT